This TCR beta chain was observed in a study of identical twins. Study observations and caveats: Among beta out-of-frame sequences, excess sharing between twins appeared weaker. Alpha sequences out of frame and shared by twins had excess low generation probability.

CDR3 size: 17 residues. The ends lost 0 bases at V and 3 bases at J; junction bases unmatched: 9. Germline-derived CDR1 and CDR2 are LNHNV and YYDKDF (reference sequence). This clonotype was observed a handful of times. What it recognizes is unknown. TCRdb ran MiXCR on the 5' RACE reads and lists one entry per CDR3 protein. This table holds 250,000 to 300,000 distinct CDR3 sequences, about 8.9% found once. In every case, the donor was a healthy Caucasian. The sample was also linked to a second study, of yellow fever vaccine responses in identical twins. That paper notes: Twins' vaccine T cell responses reportedly seemed partly convergent and partly personalized.

The rearrangement joins TRBV15 to TRBJ2-3; TRBD2 matches at 7 bases. The receptor comes from a woman aged 18-29 years in good health. Source material: CD8+ T cells sorted from blood. CDR3 sequence (DNA): TGTGCCACCAGCAGAGATGAGATGTGGGGGGGGACAGATACGCAGTATTTT. Its protein product is CATSRDEMWGGTDTQYF.